This is a list of T cell receptor beta chains from one sample in a study of T cells in Graves' hyperthyroidism and ophthalmopathy. TCRdb re-called the multiplex PCR reads through MiXCR, storing one row per CDR3 protein. This sample has about 610,000 distinct CDR3 sequences, with approximately 15% found just once. Sample: blood. These receptor sequences come from a woman aged 40 to 50 with Graves' ophthalmopathy. CDR3s include the opening cysteine and the closing phenylalanine or tryptophan. The D gene is left open where the match is weak. Size is stated for part of the rows, as once, few or many counts, or as a class when the clone is expanded.

D gene	clone size	V gene	J gene	CDR3 protein	CDR3 DNA
TRBD1	few	TRBV28	TRBJ1-2	CASRIGTVYGYTF	TGTGCCAGCAGGATCGGGACAGTCTATGGCTACACCTTC
.	few	TRBV29-1	TRBJ1-3	CSVALDSGNTIYF	TGCAGCGTCGCTTTGGACTCTGGAAACACCATATATTTT
TRBD1	.	TRBV6-2/TRBV6-3	TRBJ2-7	CASSYLGQGSYEQYF	TGTGCCAGCAGTTACTTGGGACAGGGCTCCTACGAGCAGTACTTC
.	many	TRBV11-2	TRBJ2-2	CASSLEAHHRGELFF	TGTGCCAGCAGCCTTGAGGCTCACCATCGCGGGGAGCTGTTTTTT
.	many	TRBV30	TRBJ2-3	CAWTRQALTDTQYF	TGTGCCTGGACCCGACAGGCCCTCACAGATACGCAGTATTTT
.	few	TRBV9	TRBJ1-2	CASSVARQGKNYGYTF	TGTGCCAGCAGCGTAGCTCGTCAGGGGAAGAACTATGGCTACACCTTC
TRBD1	.	TRBV6-2/TRBV6-3	TRBJ1-4	CASRQGTALSEKLFF	TGTGCCAGCAGGCAGGGGACAGCCCTCTCGGAAAAACTGTTTTTT
TRBD1	many	TRBV18	TRBJ1-1	CASSLFSTGANTEAFF	TGTGCCAGCTCACTTTTCTCCACAGGGGCGAACACTGAAGCTTTCTTT
.	few	TRBV12-3/TRBV12-4	TRBJ2-4	CASSSPGTAKNIQYF	TGTGCCAGCAGTTCACCCGGGACAGCCAAAAACATTCAGTACTTC
TRBD1	many	TRBV12-3/TRBV12-4	TRBJ1-5	CASSPGGGQPQHF	TGTGCCAGCAGTCCAGGGGGTGGTCAGCCCCAGCATTTT
TRBD2	many	TRBV7-2	TRBJ2-5	CASSPGLARVETQYF	TGTGCCAGCAGCCCCGGACTAGCCAGGGTGGAGACCCAGTACTTC
TRBD2	.	TRBV12-3/TRBV12-4	TRBJ2-2	CASSRAGDPSTGELFF	TGTGCCAGCAGTAGAGCGGGGGATCCGAGCACCGGGGAGCTGTTTTTT
TRBD1	many	TRBV28	TRBJ2-7	CASRPQGVSYEQYF	TGTGCCAGCAGGCCACAGGGGGTTTCCTACGAGCAGTACTTC
TRBD2	.	TRBV20-1	TRBJ2-2	CSARGGVAGETAGELFF	TGCAGTGCTAGAGGAGGAGTAGCGGGGGAGACGGCCGGGGAGCTGTTTTTT
.	few	TRBV29-1	TRBJ2-5	CSVQRNQETQYF	TGCAGCGTTCAGCGCAACCAAGAGACCCAGTACTTC
TRBD2	many	TRBV2	TRBJ2-1	CASKQGRLAGGPGEQFF	TGTGCCAGCAAACAGGGCCGACTAGCGGGAGGGCCGGGTGAGCAGTTCTTC
.	.	TRBV20-1	TRBJ1-6	CSANIPRYNSPLHF	TGCAGTGCTAACATCCCGCGGTATAATTCACCCCTCCACTTT
TRBD1	.	TRBV5-1	TRBJ2-7	CASSLGWGQNYEQYF	TGCGCCAGCAGCTTGGGGTGGGGACAGAACTACGAGCAGTACTTC
.	many	TRBV12-3/TRBV12-4	TRBJ2-1	CASSRGWPNEQFF	TGTGCCAGCAGCCGCGGGTGGCCTAATGAGCAGTTCTTC
.	many	TRBV6-1	TRBJ1-3	CASSPRIWADSGNTIYF	TGTGCCAGCAGTCCGAGGATTTGGGCCGACTCTGGAAACACCATATATTTT
.	many	TRBV7-2	TRBJ2-5	CASSFQGGETQYF	TGTGCCAGCAGCTTCCAGGGGGGGGAGACCCAGTACTTC
.	many	TRBV20-1	TRBJ2-5	CSVPSGGGETQYF	TGCAGTGTCCCTAGCGGAGGGGGAGAGACCCAGTACTTC
TRBD1	few	TRBV6-5	TRBJ1-2	CASSYAGQGKTSGYTF	TGTGCCAGCAGTTACGCGGGACAGGGAAAAACAAGTGGCTACACCTTC
TRBD2	many	TRBV12-3/TRBV12-4	TRBJ2-3	CASSFLADSTDTQYF	TGTGCCAGCAGTTTTCTAGCGGACAGCACAGATACGCAGTATTTT
.	few	TRBV2	TRBJ1-3	CASSIEGISGNTIYF	TGTGCCAGCAGTATAGAGGGGATCTCCGGAAACACCATATATTTT
.	.	TRBV5-1	TRBJ1-4	CARDSGTCPEKLFF	TGCGCCAGAGATTCCGGGACGTGCCCTGAAAAACTGTTTTTT
.	many	TRBV7-8	TRBJ1-6	CASSPRRTNSPLHF	TGTGCCAGCAGCCCTCGCCGAACGAATTCACCCCTCCACTTT
.	many	TRBV28	TRBJ2-1	CASTGHEQFF	TGTGCCAGCACTGGACATGAGCAGTTCTTC
TRBD1	.	TRBV6-1	TRBJ2-7	CASRRHGTGFYEQYF	TGTGCCAGCAGACGGCACGGGACAGGATTCTACGAGCAGTACTTC
.	.	TRBV9	TRBJ2-2	CASSDPGRDTGELFF	TGTGCCAGCAGCGATCCGGGACGAGACACCGGGGAGCTGTTTTTT
.	.	TRBV6-1	TRBJ2-3	CASRLDSHSTDTQYF	TGTGCCAGCAGATTGGACAGCCATAGCACAGATACGCAGTATTTT
.	many	TRBV11-2	TRBJ1-2	CASSARDGGLYGYTF	TGTGCCAGCAGCGCCCGGGACGGAGGCCTCTATGGCTACACCTTC
.	few	TRBV6-1	TRBJ1-1	CASIGRGKGGTEAFF	TGTGCCAGCATAGGCAGGGGAAAAGGAGGCACTGAAGCTTTCTTT
TRBD2	many	TRBV20-1	TRBJ2-7	CSARDPPTSGREQYF	TGCAGTGCTAGAGATCCCCCGACTAGCGGGAGGGAGCAGTACTTC
.	many	TRBV2	TRBJ1-5	CASKIRGDSNQPQHF	TGTGCCAGCAAAATAAGGGGGGACAGCAATCAGCCCCAGCATTTT
TRBD2	few	TRBV5-1	TRBJ2-5	CASSLPTSGRAGETQYF	TGCGCCAGCAGCCTCCCCACTAGCGGGAGGGCCGGCGAGACCCAGTACTTC
.	.	TRBV6-5	TRBJ1-1	CASSYVGTAFF	TGTGCCAGCAGTTACGTAGGGACGGCTTTCTTT
TRBD1	few	TRBV19	TRBJ2-6	CASSILGQGVASGANVLTF	TGTGCCAGTAGTATCCTTGGGCAGGGGGTCGCTTCTGGGGCCAACGTCCTGACTTTC
TRBD1	few	TRBV7-9	TRBJ1-6	CASSLGTGEGSPLHF	TGTGCCAGCAGCTTAGGGACAGGGGAGGGCTCACCCCTCCACTTT
.	few	TRBV6-1	TRBJ2-1	CASSKKTLSYNEQFF	TGTGCCAGCAGTAAAAAGACCCTCTCCTACAATGAGCAGTTCTTC
.	.	TRBV7-9	TRBJ2-5	CASSLLGLPKETQYF	TGTGCCAGCAGCTTACTGGGACTGCCCAAAGAGACCCAGTACTTC
TRBD1	.	TRBV7-9	TRBJ2-3	CASSPRAGGFTDTQYF	TGTGCCAGCAGCCCCCGGGCAGGGGGATTCACAGATACGCAGTATTTT
.	many	TRBV18	TRBJ2-5	CASSPPTEETQYF	TGTGCCAGCTCACCACCGACGGAAGAGACCCAGTACTTC
.	.	TRBV5-1	TRBJ2-7	CASRGVERNYEQYF	TGCGCCAGCAGAGGGGTGGAGAGGAACTACGAGCAGTACTTC
.	many	TRBV20-1	TRBJ2-7	CSAVKGYEQYF	TGCAGTGCTGTTAAAGGGTACGAGCAGTACTTC
.	.	TRBV7-3	TRBJ2-1	CASSLKSSSYNEQFF	TGTGCCAGCAGCTTAAAGTCAAGCTCCTACAATGAGCAGTTCTTC